The 8 T cell receptor beta chains reported below all come from one sample, sequenced in a study of Ad26.COV2.S vaccination and SARS-CoV-2 variants. Some clones are missing from TCRdb's copy, which holds only in-frame ones; the method was immunoSEQ multiplex PCR. The table shows hundreds of thousands of clones, with 80% to 95% occurring only once. Treatment reported: around 19 received Ad26.COV2.S at low or high dose, single or two shots; 5 received placebo; per-sample allocation not given. Vaccine and placebo recipients were sampled on day 63 after the first injection. The sequences come from peripheral blood, collected in a trial of Ad26.COV2.S vaccine versus placebo. The source of these receptors is a person aged 18-60 years who received the Ad26.COV2.S COVID-19 vaccine or a placebo.

The V and J genes are TRBV28 and TRBJ1-1; D ambiguous. V was cut by 5 bases and J by 0 bases, with 7 bases left in between. The CDR3 length is 13 residues. CDR1 is MDHEN and CDR2 is SYDVKM in the germline V gene. CDR3 in amino acids: CASSVLLNTEAFF. The CDR3 nucleotides are TGTGCCAGCAGTGTTCTCCTGAACACTGAAGCTTTCTTT.

The chain has TRBV4-3 and TRBJ2-2; no firm D call. With 3 bases removed from V and 7 bases from J, the gap between germline ends came to 6 bases. CDR1 is LGHNA and CDR2 is YSLEER in the germline V gene. The length of the CDR3 is 12 residues. CDR3 sequence: CASSHQSGELFF. Written as DNA, the CDR3 is TGCGCCAGCAGCCATCAAAGCGGGGAGCTGTTTTTT.

V is TRBV5-1 and J is TRBJ2-3, with 7 bases lining up with TRBD2. The CDR3 runs to 18 residues. The V gene's germline CDR1 is SGHRS and CDR2 YFSETQ. V lost 0 bases to trimming and J lost 3 bases; unmatched junction nucleotides: 13. As DNA, the CDR3 is TGCGCCAGCAGCTTGGGATCGGCGGGAGATACTTATACAGATACGCAGTATTTT. Translation gives CASSLGSAGDTYTDTQYF.

The J gene is TRBJ2-7, the V gene TRBV30; a possible D gene is TRBD2 (6 bases). V lost 0 bases and J 2 bases, leaving 17 bases between the germline ends. Germline assignment: CDR1 GTSNPN and CDR2 SVGIG (reference sequence). The CDR3 spans 16 residues. The CDR3 reads CAWSVDPGGPAYEQYF. Written as DNA, the CDR3 is TGTGCCTGGAGTGTAGATCCCGGGGGACCAGCCTACGAGCAGTACTTC. Drawing the rest from reference TRBV30 and TRBJ2-7, the complete variable domain is SQTIHQWPATLVQPVGSPLSLECTVEGTSNPNLYWYRQAAGRGLQLLFYSVGIGQISSEVPQNLSASRPQDRQFILSSKKLLLSDSGFYLCAWSVDPGGPAYEQYFGPGTRLTVT.

The genes are TRBV18 and TRBJ2-5; the D call may be TRBD1 or TRBD2 (5 bases each). The CDR3 runs 16 residues. Germline V CDR1 and CDR2: KGHSH, LQKENI. Deletions cut 5 bases from V and 5 bases from J, with 21 bases between. CDR3 nucleotides: TGTGCCAGCTCAATGCGACAGAAAGGTCGAGGGGAGACCCAGTACTTC. Translated: CASSMRQKGRGETQYF.

The chain combines TRBV7-2 with TRBJ2-4; no firm D call. The CDR3 consists of 16 residues. CDR1 and CDR2 from the germline V gene are SGHTA and FQGNSA. Trimming left V 4 bases short and J 0 bases short, with 13 bases between. The CDR3 coding sequence is TGTGCCAGCAGCTACCATATGTCCCTAGCCAAAAACATTCAGTACTTC. Amino acid sequence: CASSYHMSLAKNIQYF.

The chain links TRBV5-1 to TRBJ1-1; 10 positions match TRBD1. The CDR3 is made up of 18 amino acids. Germline V lookup: CDR1 SGHRS, CDR2 YFSETQ. Trimming took 0 bases from V and 4 from J; bases not matched to a gene: 12. CDR3 DNA: TGCGCCAGCAGCTTGGGGTTGACAGGGGGCTTCGGGGGCACTGAAGCTTTCTTT. Protein: CASSLGLTGGFGGTEAFF.

The V and J genes are TRBV5-8 and TRBJ1-4; D call uncertain. Looked up from germline, CDR1 is SGHTS and CDR2 is YDEGEE. The CDR3 extends over 11 amino acids. V was cut by 0 bases and J by 16 bases, with 10 bases left in between. DNA of the CDR3: TGTGCCAGCAGCTTGGATGCCCTGGCGTTTTTT. Its protein product is CASSLDALAFF.